These 28 T cell receptor beta chains originate from one sample sequenced in a study of early T cells in non-severe SARS-CoV-2 infection. TCRdb ran MiXCR on the 5' RACE reads and lists one entry per CDR3 protein. The sample contains over 50,000 distinct CDR3 sequences, less than 14% of which appear only once. The material sequenced was whole blood. All receptors derive from an adult who was a healthcare worker with PCR-confirmed SARS-CoV-2 infection or an uninfected control (not recorded which).

The rearrangement uses TRBV9 and TRBJ1-6; 12 nucleotides align to TRBD1. Per germline, CDR1 SGDLS and CDR2 YYNGEE. V lost 0 bases, J lost 4 bases, and 14 bases stayed unmatched. This CDR3 region has 21 residues. The DNA for the CDR3 is TGTGCCAGCAGCGTAGGATTGGGACAGGGGGCAACCCCCCAGTATAATTCACCCCTCCACTTT. This gives the protein CASSVGLGQGATPQYNSPLHF.

The chain uses TRBV2 and TRBJ2-7, with 11 bases aligning to TRBD1. Germline trimming cut 3 bases from V and 3 bases from J; bases unmatched to any gene: 7. Germline loops: CDR1 SNHLY, CDR2 FYNNEI. This CDR3 spans 16 amino acids. The CDR3 region is CASSDGFGTGGYEQYF. CDR3 sequence (DNA): TGTGCCAGCAGTGATGGTTTCGGGACAGGGGGCTACGAGCAGTACTTC.

This clonotype came up many times. At one boundary the junction diverges from the germline segment, which might be a read error. The chain employs TRBV5-5 and TRBJ1-1; D not resolved. The CDR3 has 13 amino acids. Germline assignment: CDR1 SGHKS and CDR2 YYEKEE (reference sequence). In DNA, the CDR3 is TGTGCCAGCAGCTTGGGACCGAACACTGAAGTTTTCTTT. Amino acids: CASSLGPNTEVFF.

Many counts were recorded for this clonotype. The chain combines TRBV7-9 with TRBJ2-3, with D unresolved. The germline V gene has CDR1 SEHNR and CDR2 FQNEAQ (reference sequence). V gave up 5 bases and J gave up 6 bases, with 12 bases separating them. The CDR3 has 13 amino acids. CDR3 bases: TGTGCCAGCAGCCAAATAGGATCCGATACGCAGTATTTT. Its protein product is CASSQIGSDTQYF.

This clonotype was picked up a small number of times. The CDR3, as DNA: TGTGCCAGCAGCCCCCGGACAGCTGAAGCTTTCTTT. It codes for CASSPRTAEAFF. The J gene is TRBJ1-1, the V gene TRBV7-2; the D gene is possibly TRBD1 (6 bases). The CDR3 spans 12 residues. V shed 5 bases and J shed 6 bases, with 10 bases lying between them. Germline V gene data show CDR1 as SGHTA and CDR2 as FQGNSA.

This clonotype showed up many times. The genes are TRBV6-2 or TRBV6-3 and TRBJ1-5, with TRBD1 matching over 7 bases. This CDR3 is built from 13 residues. CDR1 is MNHEY and CDR2 is SVGEGT in the germline V gene. The V and J ends lost 6 bases and 5 bases, in that order; junction bases with no gene match: 4. The CDR3 here is CASSYDRDQPQHF. The DNA for the CDR3 is TGTGCCAGCAGCTACGACAGGGATCAGCCCCAGCATTTT.

This clonotype has more than one count but fewer than ten. The V call is TRBV9, the J call TRBJ1-6, with D unresolved. Trimming shortened V by 5 bases and J by 5 bases, and 5 bases separated the two germline ends. In germline, CDR1 is SGDLS, CDR2 YYNGEE. There are 12 residues in the CDR3. CDR3 region: CASRTDNSPLHF. CDR3 coding DNA: TGTGCCAGCAGGACGGATAATTCACCCCTCCACTTT.

This clonotype was observed a handful of times. The chain has TRBV6-5 and TRBJ2-7; 11 nucleotides agree with TRBD1. This CDR3 has 15 amino acids. From germline, CDR1 is MNHEY and CDR2 SVGAGI. Germline trimming cut 6 bases from V and 3 bases from J; bases unmatched to any gene: 7. CDR3 coding DNA: TGTGCCAGCAGACTACTCGGGACAGGGGGCTACGAGCAGTACTTC. Residues: CASRLLGTGGYEQYF.

Many counts were recorded for this clonotype. The rearrangement joins TRBV5-1 to TRBJ1-6, with D perhaps TRBD1 (5 bases). The CDR3 is made up of 18 amino acids. Germline V lookup: CDR1 SGHRS, CDR2 YFSETQ. V was trimmed by 4 bases and J by 0 bases, leaving 17 bases between them. The CDR3 sequence is CASSPSGGASSYNSPLHF. The CDR3 region has the DNA TGCGCCAGCAGCCCCTCGGGAGGGGCAAGCTCCTATAATTCACCCCTCCACTTT.

The V gene is TRBV29-1, the J gene TRBJ1-2; TRBD1 is a possible D gene (5 bases). Looked up from germline, CDR1 is SQVTM and CDR2 is ANQGSEA. Trimming took off 4 bases at V and 10 bases at J, with 16 bases between the two ends. CDR3 length: 12 amino acids. This chain's CDR3 is CSVALGQRDYTF. Here the CDR3 DNA reads TGCAGCGTTGCACTGGGGCAACGGGACTACACCTTC.

The V call is TRBV5-1, the J call TRBJ2-7; possibly TRBD2 for D (6 bases). Per germline, CDR1 SGHRS and CDR2 YFSETQ. Trimming removed 3 bases at V and 2 bases at J, with 12 bases between. CDR3 size: 14 residues. This CDR3 reads CASSYGSRAYEQYF. The CDR3, as DNA: TGCGCCAGCAGCTACGGGAGCAGGGCCTACGAGCAGTACTTC. Full variable domain (outside the CDR3, taken from reference TRBV5-1 and TRBJ2-7): KAGVTQTPRYLIKTRGQQVTLSCSPISGHRSVSWYQQTPGQGLQFLFEYFSETQRNKGNFPGRFSGRQFSNSRSEMNVSTLELGDSALYLCASSYGSRAYEQYFGPGTRLTVT.

This clonotype was detected many times. This rearrangement joins TRBV11-2 to TRBJ2-3; tentative D call: TRBD2 (7 bases). Trimming cost V 1 base and J 2 bases, with 10 bases left between them. CDR1 and CDR2 from the germline V gene are SGHAT and FQNNGV. There are 15 residues in the CDR3. CDR3 residues: CASSLAGGNTDTQYF. The CDR3 region has the DNA TGTGCCAGCAGCTTAGCGGGGGGCAACACAGATACGCAGTATTTT. Full variable domain (missing parts from reference TRBV11-2 and TRBJ2-3): EAGVAQSPRYKIIEKRQSVAFWCNPISGHATLYWYQQILGQGPKLLIQFQNNGVVDDSQLPKDRFSAERLKGVDSTLKIQPAKLEDSAVYLCASSLAGGNTDTQYFGPGTRLTVL.

The chain is built from TRBV4-3 and TRBJ1-1, with 9 bases identical to TRBD1. Looked up from germline, CDR1 is LGHNA and CDR2 is YSLEER. The V segment lost 4 bases and the J segment 6 bases; nucleotides outside the gene matches: 3. The CDR3 is 13 residues long. CDR3 bases: TGCGCCAGCAGCCGGGACAGGGCTTCTGAAGCTTTCTTT. Residues: CASSRDRASEAFF.

The CDR3 region has the DNA TGTGCCAGCAGGCGGACGGGCGGGCCAAACGACATTCAGTACTTC. Its protein is CASRRTGGPNDIQYF. This chain links TRBV6-6 with TRBJ2-4; the D gene is possibly TRBD2 (5 bases). This CDR3 contains 15 residues. Deletions cut 6 bases from V and 8 bases from J, with 20 bases between. CDR1 is MNHNY and CDR2 is SVGAGI in the germline V gene (reference sequence).

This clonotype was counted at least ten times. V gene TRBV3-1 combines with J gene TRBJ2-2; D unclear. Germline V gene lookup returns CDR1 LGHDT and CDR2 YNNKEL (reference sequence). Trimming took 5 bases from V and 4 from J, leaving 11 bases between them. The CDR3 has 14 residues. The CDR3 nucleotides read TGTGCCAGCAGCACACGAGTGGCCACCGGGGAGCTGTTTTTT. Its translation: CASSTRVATGELFF.

This clonotype was recorded at least ten times. The V call is TRBV29-1, the J call TRBJ2-1; D call uncertain. This CDR3 region has 14 residues. V was pared by 2 bases and J by 2 bases, with 10 bases between. Looked up from germline, CDR1 is SQVTM and CDR2 is ANQGSEA. In DNA, the CDR3 is TGCAGCGTTGAACTTAAAGGGACCTACAATGAGCAGTTCTTC. This codes for CSVELKGTYNEQFF.

This clonotype was recorded many times. The chain is built from TRBV29-1 and TRBJ2-3; 7 bases are shared with TRBD2. The CDR3 is 14 amino acids. Germline V CDR1 and CDR2: SQVTM, ANQGSEA. V trimming: 4 bases; J trimming: 4 bases; junction bases outside the gene matches: 8. Here the CDR3 DNA reads TGCAGCGTTGGGGAGGGCCTGGGTGCAGATACGCAGTATTTT. This encodes CSVGEGLGADTQYF.

This clonotype has at least ten counts. The rearrangement links TRBV7-8 to TRBJ2-5; perhaps TRBD2 as D (5 bases). Germline-derived CDR1 and CDR2 are SGHVS and FQNEAQ. This CDR3 spans 14 amino acids. V dropped 7 bases and J dropped 3 bases, with 15 bases sitting between them. CDR3 coding DNA: TGTGCCAGCATTGCGAGACGGGGAGAAGAGACCCAGTACTTC. It translates to CASIARRGEETQYF.

This clonotype was counted between two and nine times. The chain uses TRBV5-5 and TRBJ1-1; 7 nucleotides match TRBD1. Trimming took 3 bases from V and 0 from J; bases not matched to a gene: 8. Germline lookup yields CDR1 SGHKS and CDR2 YYEKEE (reference sequence). The CDR3 sequence is 16 residues long. CDR3 residues: CASSSTGSRMNTEAFF. The CDR3 nucleotides are TGTGCCAGCAGCTCGACAGGGAGTCGGATGAACACTGAAGCTTTCTTT.

This clonotype was detected many times. As DNA, the CDR3 is TGTGCCAGCAGCCTAGGCGGCCAGGGGTCGCAGGGGACCCAGTACTTC. It encodes CASSLGGQGSQGTQYF. The rearrangement uses TRBV11-3 and TRBJ2-5; tentative D call: TRBD1 (6 bases). V lost 5 bases, J lost 7 bases, and 23 bases lay in between. The CDR3 consists of 16 residues. The germline V gene encodes CDR1 SGHNT and CDR2 YENEEA. The entire variable domain, with the rest obtained from reference TRBV11-3 and TRBJ2-5, is as follows: EAGVVQSPRYKIIEKKQPVAFWCNPISGHNTLYWYLQNLGQGPELLIRYENEEAVDDSQLPKDRFSAERLKGVDSTLKIQPAELGDSAVYLCASSLGGQGSQGTQYFGPGTRLLVL.

This chain links TRBV7-9 with TRBJ1-1; D not resolved. Trimming removed 1 base from V and 2 bases from J, with 8 bases in between. Germline lookup yields CDR1 SEHNR and CDR2 FQNEAQ (reference sequence). The CDR3 is 14 residues long. The CDR3 DNA follows: TGTGCCAGCAGCTTAGGTCAGACCAACACTGAAGCTTTCTTT. Translated: CASSLGQTNTEAFF.

The V gene is TRBV10-2, the J gene TRBJ2-3; no clear D. This CDR3 spans 11 amino acids. Germline loops: CDR1 WSHSY, CDR2 SAAADI. The V end was cut by 3 bases, the J end by 3 bases, with 1 base between. CDR3 residues: CASSETDTQYF. CDR3 DNA sequence: TGCGCCAGCAGTGAAACAGATACGCAGTATTTT.

This clonotype was seen at least ten times. The chain is built from TRBV10-3 and TRBJ1-5; no firm D call. Germline CDR1 ENHRY, CDR2 SYGVKD. The CDR3 consists of 14 residues. Trimming took off 0 bases at V and 2 bases at J, with 5 bases between the two ends. The DNA of the CDR3 is TGTGCCATCAGTGAGTCAGGTGGCAATCAGCCCCAGCATTTT. It yields the protein CAISESGGNQPQHF.

This clonotype was recorded at least ten times. V is TRBV5-1 and J is TRBJ2-5; D remains unclear. Trimming shortened V by 7 bases and J by 4 bases, and 14 bases separated the two germline ends. Germline-derived CDR1 and CDR2 are SGHRS and YFSETQ. The length of the CDR3 is 13 residues. In nucleotides, the CDR3 is TGCGCCAGCGGCCCACCGCAGGCAGAGACCCAGTACTTC. Translated: CASGPPQAETQYF. Drawing the rest from reference TRBV5-1 and TRBJ2-5, the complete variable domain is KAGVTQTPRYLIKTRGQQVTLSCSPISGHRSVSWYQQTPGQGLQFLFEYFSETQRNKGNFPGRFSGRQFSNSRSEMNVSTLELGDSALYLCASGPPQAETQYFGPGTRLLVL.

In its sample, this clonotype was seen many times. The J gene is TRBJ2-5, the V gene TRBV3-1; the D call may be TRBD1 or TRBD2 (7 bases each). Germline V gene sequence: CDR1 LGHDT, CDR2 YNNKEL (reference sequence). The V end was cut by 4 bases, the J end by 2 bases, with 23 bases between. The CDR3 totals 18 residues. The chain's CDR3 is CASSPLYGRGGNQETQYF. For the CDR3, the DNA is TGTGCCAGCAGCCCCCTCTATGGCAGGGGGGGAAATCAAGAGACCCAGTACTTC.

The table lists this clonotype with many counts. The genes are TRBV27 and TRBJ1-6; 7 bases agree with TRBD1. The germline V gene has CDR1 MNHEY and CDR2 SMNVEV (reference sequence). The CDR3 has 15 amino acids. The ends lost 2 bases at V and 5 bases at J; junction bases unmatched: 3. The CDR3 reads CASSLGDRDNSPLHF. CDR3 coding DNA: TGTGCCAGCAGTTTAGGGGACAGAGATAATTCACCCCTCCACTTT.

This chain links TRBV5-1 with TRBJ1-2; D is unclear. The CDR3 sequence is 12 residues long. The V end lost 2 bases, the J end lost 10 bases, and 12 bases lay between the germline ends. The V gene's germline CDR1 is SGHRS and CDR2 YFSETQ. The CDR3 spells CASSLSSEPYTF. As DNA, the CDR3 is TGCGCCAGCAGCTTATCTAGTGAGCCCTACACCTTC.

This clonotype was picked up many times. V usage is TRBV5-1 and J usage is TRBJ2-7, with unresolved D. The CDR3 length is 15 residues. From germline, CDR1 is SGHRS and CDR2 YFSETQ. Deletions cut 0 bases from V and 1 base from J, with 11 bases between. In nucleotides, the CDR3 is TGCGCCAGCAGCTTGGCCCCTGGGGTATCCTACGAGCAGTACTTC. This translates into CASSLAPGVSYEQYF.